This TCR beta chain was profiled in a study of blood T cell repertoires in COVID-19. Looking at the study overall: The study drew acute and convalescent COVID-19 samples from the United States, Italy and Spain. In each case, the material was cDNA or gDNA derived from T cells, B-cell-depleted T cells, or PBMCs.

Per the original methods: For nucleated cells, counts were estimated from reference gene primer amplification. Measured with immunoSEQ multiplex PCR; TCRdb has only the in-frame clones, and not every one. V, J and clone size reflect that table, while D and trimming were determined from the DNA. The sample consists of fewer than 120,000 clones, 88% of them appearing once. Germline trimming cut 7 bases from V and 9 bases from J; bases unmatched to any gene: 11. Per the germline V gene, CDR1 is SQVTM and CDR2 is ANQGSEA. The CDR3 contains 14 residues. V is TRBV29-1 and J is TRBJ2-1; 11 positions agree with TRBD1. The TCR sequence derives from a woman between 45 and 60 years old with acute or convalescent COVID-19. The sample comprised peripheral blood. CDR3 amino acids: CSAGDRGSLGEQFF. The CDR3 DNA follows: TGCAGCGCCGGGGACAGGGGGTCCCTCGGTGAGCAGTTCTTC.